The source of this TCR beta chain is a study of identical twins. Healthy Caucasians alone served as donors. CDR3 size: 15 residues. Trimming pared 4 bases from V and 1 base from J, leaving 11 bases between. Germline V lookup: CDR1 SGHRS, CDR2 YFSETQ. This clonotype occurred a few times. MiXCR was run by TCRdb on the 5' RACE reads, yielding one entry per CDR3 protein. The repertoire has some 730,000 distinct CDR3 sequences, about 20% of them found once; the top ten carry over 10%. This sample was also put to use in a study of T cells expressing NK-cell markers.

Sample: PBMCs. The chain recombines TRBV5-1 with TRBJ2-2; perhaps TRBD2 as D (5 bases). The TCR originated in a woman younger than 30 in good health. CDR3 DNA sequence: TGCGCCAGCAGCCGGTTCGGGGAGAACACCGGGGAGCTGTTTTTT. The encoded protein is CASSRFGENTGELFF.